One and the same sample provided the 23 T cell receptor beta chains below, sequenced in a study of preoperative IRX-2 immunotherapy in early breast cancer. The assay was immunoSEQ multiplex PCR, and TCRdb's table has in-frame clones only and misses some. The sample shows a few thousand clones, nearly 70% of them seen only once. The treatment is: preoperative locoregional IRX-2 cytokine immunotherapy. Source: tumor tissue, taken after IRX-2 immunotherapy. Receptors originate from a human donor with breast cancer.

The chain recombines TRBV19 with TRBJ2-1, with TRBD2 matching over 9 bases. CDR3 length: 16 residues. Germline loops: CDR1 LNHDA, CDR2 SQIVND (reference sequence). Trimming cost V 3 bases and J 1 base; bases outside gene matches: 4. This CDR3 reads CASSISAGGSYNEQFF. CDR3 sequence (DNA): TGTGCCAGTAGTATCTCGGCGGGGGGGTCCTACAATGAGCAGTTCTTC.

The chain links TRBV5-1 to TRBJ1-1, with TRBD1 identical over 9 bases. The germline CDR1 and CDR2 sequences are SGHRS and YFSETQ. V shed 0 bases, J shed 3 bases, and the junction held 3 bases outside the gene matches. CDR3 length: 15 residues. The CDR3 here is CASSLGTGVDTEAFF. The CDR3 nucleotides are TGCGCCAGCAGCTTGGGGACAGGGGTAGACACTGAAGCTTTCTTT.

The rearrangement uses TRBV19 and TRBJ2-2; 9 bases are a match to TRBD1. The CDR3 covers 14 residues. Germline V lookup: CDR1 LNHDA, CDR2 SQIVND (reference sequence). The J segment lost 5 bases and the V segment lost 5 bases, leaving 3 bases of the junction unmatched. The CDR3 sequence: CASSWGTGTGELFF. In DNA form, the CDR3 reads TGTGCCAGTAGTTGGGGGACAGGGACCGGGGAGCTGTTTTTT.

V gene TRBV5-1 combines with J gene TRBJ2-7; TRBD1 might be the D (5 bases). Trimming left V 5 bases short and J 10 bases short, with 25 bases between. Per the germline V gene, CDR1 is SGHRS and CDR2 is YFSETQ. The CDR3 runs 15 residues. The CDR3, as DNA: TGCGCCAGCAGGCCCCCTGACAGTTCCTCTACGACACAGTACTTC. Amino acid sequence: CASRPPDSSSTTQYF.

The chain joins TRBV14 to TRBJ1-2; 7 bases map to TRBD1. Per the germline V gene, CDR1 is SGHDN and CDR2 is FVKESK. There are 14 residues in the CDR3. Trimming removed 2 bases from V and 4 bases from J; junction bases left unmatched: 4. CDR3: CASSQRGTVYGYTF. CDR3 nucleotides: TGTGCCAGCAGCCAACGGGGGACAGTCTATGGCTACACCTTC.

This clone is termed medium-sized (0.01 to 0.1%). The chain combines TRBV11-3 with TRBJ2-5; 8 nucleotides align to TRBD2. The length of the CDR3 is 18 residues. V was pared by 5 bases and J by 7 bases, with 21 bases of the junction left unmatched. In germline, CDR1 is SGHNT, CDR2 YENEEA. The CDR3 region has the DNA TGTGCCAGCAGCATTCCCTCCTTTGACGGGAGGGCCGTGGTGACCCAGTACTTC. It is translated as CASSIPSFDGRAVVTQYF.

This clone was seen more than once but under ten times. J is TRBJ2-1 and V is TRBV11-3; no firm D call. The CDR3 contains 16 residues. V lost 0 bases to trimming and J lost 5 bases, with 14 bases between them. Germline V gene data show CDR1 as SGHNT and CDR2 as YENEEA. This CDR3 reads CASSLDFGSLDNEQFF. The CDR3 region has the DNA TGTGCCAGCAGCTTAGATTTCGGTAGCCTAGACAATGAGCAGTTCTTC.

The chain couples TRBV12-5 to TRBJ2-1, with a weak D call TRBD1 (6 bases). The CDR3 extends over 13 amino acids. The germline V gene encodes CDR1 LGHNT and CDR2 FRNRAP. Trimming removed 3 bases from V and 6 bases from J, with 9 bases in between. This chain's CDR3 is CASGFGGPNEQFF. The CDR3 coding sequence is TGTGCTAGTGGTTTTGGGGGCCCCAATGAGCAGTTCTTC.

The gene calls are TRBV11-3 and TRBJ2-7; 14 positions agree with TRBD2. J gave up 4 bases and V 3 bases, and 14 bases lay outside the gene matches. In germline, CDR1 is SGHNT, CDR2 YENEEA. The CDR3 extends over 19 amino acids. CDR3 loop: CASSLQFGLAGGRFYEQYF. Written as DNA, the CDR3 is TGTGCCAGCAGCTTGCAATTCGGACTAGCGGGAGGCAGGTTTTACGAGCAGTACTTC. The complete variable domain, with remaining parts taken from reference TRBV11-3 and TRBJ2-7, reads EAGVVQSPRYKIIEKKQPVAFWCNPISGHNTLYWYLQNLGQGPELLIRYENEEAVDDSQLPKDRFSAERLKGVDSTLKIQPAELGDSAVYLCASSLQFGLAGGRFYEQYFGPGTRLTVT.

The chain joins TRBV9 to TRBJ2-2; no firm D call. V was shortened by 1 base and J by 1 base, with 8 bases between the two germline ends. There are 15 residues in the CDR3. Looked up from germline, CDR1 is SGDLS and CDR2 is YYNGEE. The CDR3 DNA reads TGTGCCAGCAGCGTACGGACGGGGAACACCGGGGAGCTGTTTTTT. It encodes CASSVRTGNTGELFF.

As DNA, the CDR3 is TGTGCCTGGAGTGTCAACACTGAAGCTTTCTTT. The encoded protein is CAWSVNTEAFF. The J gene is TRBJ1-1, the V gene TRBV30, with D unclear. Germline CDR1 is GTSNPN and CDR2 is SVGIG (reference sequence). The CDR3 has 11 amino acids. Trimming pared 0 bases from V and 2 bases from J, leaving 1 base between.

The chain couples TRBV19 to TRBJ2-1; TRBD2 aligns across 7 bases. Trimming took 1 base from V and 5 from J; bases not matched to a gene: 5. The germline gives CDR1 LNHDA, CDR2 SQIVND (reference sequence). The CDR3 spans 15 residues. The CDR3 is CASSIGGTTDNEQFF. As DNA, the CDR3 is TGTGCCAGTAGTATAGGTGGGACTACCGACAATGAGCAGTTCTTC.

The chain carries TRBV18 and TRBJ2-5; D may be TRBD2 (6 bases). Germline V gene data show CDR1 as KGHSH and CDR2 as LQKENI. V lost 6 bases and J 1 base, leaving 9 bases between the germline ends. This CDR3 has 13 residues. The CDR3 reads CASSQGGQETQYF. The CDR3, as DNA: TGTGCCAGCTCGCAGGGAGGCCAAGAGACCCAGTACTTC.

The chain employs TRBV6-8 and TRBJ1-1; no reliable D call. In germline, CDR1 is MNHGY, CDR2 SAAAGT. This CDR3 has 14 residues. V dropped 5 bases and J dropped 0 bases, with 10 bases sitting between them. The CDR3 DNA follows: TGTGCCAGCAGTGTGGGTGCTCTGAACACTGAAGCTTTCTTT. This sequence encodes CASSVGALNTEAFF.

The chain couples TRBV28 to TRBJ1-5; 7 bases are a match to TRBD1. CDR1 is MDHEN and CDR2 is SYDVKM in the germline V gene. V lost 5 bases to trimming and J lost 4 bases; unmatched junction nucleotides: 11. The CDR3 is 16 amino acids. CDR3 coding DNA: TGTGCCAGCAGTCCAAGGGGGCAGGGGCATAATCAGCCCCAGCATTTT. As protein: CASSPRGQGHNQPQHF.

This chain uses TRBV6-8 with TRBJ1-1, with 8 bases identical to TRBD1. Germline CDR1 MNHGY, CDR2 SAAAGT. J gave up 2 bases and V 6 bases, and 8 bases lay outside the gene matches. The CDR3 contains 15 residues. The CDR3 protein is CASSRTGILNTEAFF. The DNA for the CDR3 is TGTGCCAGCAGCCGGACAGGGATTCTAAACACTGAAGCTTTCTTT.

This rearrangement joins TRBV6-8 to TRBJ2-1; 9 nucleotides match TRBD2. The V gene's germline CDR1 is MNHGY and CDR2 SAAAGT. Losses at the gene ends were 7 bases for V and 9 bases for J; bases not matched to a gene: 10. The CDR3 has 14 amino acids. CDR3 loop: CASTLAGAYGEQFF. CDR3 nucleotide sequence: TGTGCCAGCACCTTAGCGGGGGCATATGGTGAGCAGTTCTTC.

This clone is medium-sized. This rearrangement joins TRBV6-8 to TRBJ2-5; no reliable D call. V was pared by 5 bases and J by 5 bases, with 9 bases between. CDR1 and CDR2 (germline): MNHGY, SAAAGT. The CDR3 is 12 amino acids. CDR3 region: CASSRILETQYF. The CDR3 DNA reads as TGTGCCAGCAGTCGAATCTTGGAGACCCAGTACTTC.

J is TRBJ2-1 and V is TRBV19; the match to TRBD2 covers 10 bases. CDR3 length: 18 amino acids. The V segment lost 6 bases and the J segment 3 bases; nucleotides outside the gene matches: 14. The V gene's germline CDR1 is LNHDA and CDR2 SQIVND (reference sequence). DNA of the CDR3: TGTGCCAGTAGCAGACGTTCTAGCGGGAGTTCCCTCTACAATGAGCAGTTCTTC. Protein: CASSRRSSGSSLYNEQFF.

V and J are TRBV14 and TRBJ1-4; 7 positions agree with TRBD1. The CDR3 is 15 amino acids. Trimming removed 3 bases from V and 5 bases from J; junction bases left unmatched: 6. Germline V gene data show CDR1 as SGHDN and CDR2 as FVKESK. CDR3 nucleotide sequence: TGTGCCAGCAGCCAGTCGGGACAGCCGAATGAAAAACTGTTTTTT. Protein product: CASSQSGQPNEKLFF.

The rearrangement joins TRBV29-1 to TRBJ2-3; a weak D match, TRBD1 (6 bases). Trimming pared 4 bases from V and 0 bases from J, leaving 14 bases between. In germline, CDR1 is SQVTM, CDR2 ANQGSEA. This CDR3 spans 15 amino acids. The CDR3 DNA reads TGCAGCGTTGGTTGGGGGCGGAGTAGCACAGATACGCAGTATTTT. Residues: CSVGWGRSSTDTQYF.

The chain links TRBV19 to TRBJ2-1; 7 positions match TRBD2. J was trimmed by 3 bases and V by 7 bases; bases with no gene match: 9. Germline loops: CDR1 LNHDA, CDR2 SQIVND (reference sequence). This CDR3 spans 15 amino acids. Written as DNA, the CDR3 is TGTGCCAGTATGGGCGGGCTAGCGGTCTACAATGAGCAGTTCTTC. It codes for CASMGGLAVYNEQFF.

V and J are TRBV28 and TRBJ2-3; D is possibly TRBD2 (6 bases). Germline V gives CDR1 MDHEN, CDR2 SYDVKM. The germline V and J ends were trimmed by 3 bases and 0 bases, with 16 bases remaining between them. This CDR3 region has 17 residues. The CDR3: CASSFGTAPRSTDTQYF. The CDR3, as DNA: TGTGCCAGCAGTTTTGGGACTGCCCCTAGAAGCACAGATACGCAGTATTTT.